This T cell receptor (beta chain) was documented in a study of early T cells in non-severe SARS-CoV-2 infection. This clonotype showed up just a few times. The CDR3 has 12 amino acids. Germline-derived CDR1 and CDR2 are WNHNN and SYGVQD (reference sequence). V was shortened by 3 bases and J by 6 bases, with 5 bases between the two germline ends. TCRdb reanalysed the 5' RACE reads using MiXCR and keeps one entry per CDR3 protein. The sample has tens of thousands of distinct CDR3 sequences; around 5% are singletons. The genes are TRBV10-1 and TRBJ2-2; D call uncertain. This receptor was obtained from an adult who was a healthcare worker with PCR-confirmed SARS-CoV-2 infection or an uninfected control (not recorded which). Input material: whole blood. CDR3 residues: CASSDPPGELFF. The CDR3 nucleotides are TGCGCCAGCAGTGACCCCCCCGGGGAGCTGTTTTTT.